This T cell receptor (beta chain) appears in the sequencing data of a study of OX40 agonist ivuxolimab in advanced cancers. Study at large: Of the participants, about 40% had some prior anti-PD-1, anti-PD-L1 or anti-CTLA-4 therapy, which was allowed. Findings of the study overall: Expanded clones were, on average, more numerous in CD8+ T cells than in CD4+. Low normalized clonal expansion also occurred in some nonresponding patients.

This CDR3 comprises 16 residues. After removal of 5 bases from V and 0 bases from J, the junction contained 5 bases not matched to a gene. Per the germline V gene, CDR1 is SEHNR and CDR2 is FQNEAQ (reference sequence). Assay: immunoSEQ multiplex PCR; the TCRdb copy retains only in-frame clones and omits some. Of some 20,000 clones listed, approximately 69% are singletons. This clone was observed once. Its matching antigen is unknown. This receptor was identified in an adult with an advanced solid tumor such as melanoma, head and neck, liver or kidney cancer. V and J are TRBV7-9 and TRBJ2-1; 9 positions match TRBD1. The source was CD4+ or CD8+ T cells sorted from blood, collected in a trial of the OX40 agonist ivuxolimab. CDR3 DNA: TGTGCCAGCAGCCCACGGACAGGGGTCTCCTACAATGAGCAGTTCTTC. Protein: CASSPRTGVSYNEQFF.